Listed below are T cell receptor beta chains from one sample, sequenced in a study of shared clonotypes between healthy human individuals. Here immunoSEQ multiplex PCR was the method, and the copy in TCRdb shows in-frame clones only, minus some. The sample holds millions of clones, 85% to 95% seen once. Sequencing was carried out using naive CD4+ T cells sorted from blood. These TCRs come from a man aged 18 to 29 in good health. Each CDR3 is given with its conserved first and last residue. The D gene is left open where the match is weak. Expanded clones are given a class, and other clones once, few, many or no size at all.

v_call: TRBV13; clone_size: once; d_call: NA; j_call: TRBJ2-2; cdr3_nt: TGTGCCAGCAGCTTAATCGGGATTCCCACGAACACCGGGGAGCTGTTTTTT; cdr3_aa: CASSLIGIPTNTGELFF
v_call: TRBV5-1; clone_size: NA; d_call: TRBD2; j_call: TRBJ2-3; cdr3_nt: TGCGCCAGCAGCTCGACTAGCCGCAGCACAGATACGCAGTATTTT; cdr3_aa: CASSSTSRSTDTQYF
v_call: TRBV7-2; clone_size: NA; d_call: NA; j_call: TRBJ2-5; cdr3_nt: TGTGCCAGCAGCAAGCAGACGGGGCAAGAGACCCAGTACTTC; cdr3_aa: CASSKQTGQETQYF
v_call: TRBV29-1; clone_size: NA; d_call: NA; j_call: TRBJ2-7; cdr3_nt: TGCAGCGTTGAGAACCGTAGCTCCTACGAGCAGTACTTC; cdr3_aa: CSVENRSSYEQYF
v_call: TRBV7-9; clone_size: NA; d_call: NA; j_call: TRBJ2-3; cdr3_nt: TGTGCCAGCAGCTCGGGGGGCTACCAGAGCACAGATACGCAGTATTTT; cdr3_aa: CASSSGGYQSTDTQYF
v_call: TRBV5-1; clone_size: NA; d_call: NA; j_call: TRBJ2-1; cdr3_nt: TGCGCCAGCAGCTTGGGACAGCAGAGCTCCTACAATGAGCAGTTCTTC; cdr3_aa: CASSLGQQSSYNEQFF
v_call: TRBV18; clone_size: NA; d_call: TRBD1; j_call: TRBJ2-2; cdr3_nt: TGTGCCAGCTCACCTATGGGACAGGAGAATAAGGTGGAGCTGTTTTTT; cdr3_aa: CASSPMGQENKVELFF
v_call: TRBV5-1; clone_size: NA; d_call: TRBD1; j_call: TRBJ2-4; cdr3_nt: TGCGCCAGCAGCTTGGCCTTGGGACAGGGTGACATTCAGTACTTC; cdr3_aa: CASSLALGQGDIQYF
v_call: TRBV28; clone_size: NA; d_call: NA; j_call: TRBJ2-7; cdr3_nt: TGTGCCAGCAGTTTTCCGGGACTTTCTTTATACGAGCAGTACTTC; cdr3_aa: CASSFPGLSLYEQYF
v_call: TRBV5-1; clone_size: NA; d_call: TRBD1; j_call: TRBJ2-5; cdr3_nt: TGCGCCAGCAGCTTTTGGACAGGCCAAGAGACCCAGTACTTC; cdr3_aa: CASSFWTGQETQYF
v_call: TRBV4-1; clone_size: NA; d_call: NA; j_call: TRBJ2-3; cdr3_nt: TGCGCCAGCGGTCTGACAATCAGCACAGATACGCAGTATTTT; cdr3_aa: CASGLTISTDTQYF